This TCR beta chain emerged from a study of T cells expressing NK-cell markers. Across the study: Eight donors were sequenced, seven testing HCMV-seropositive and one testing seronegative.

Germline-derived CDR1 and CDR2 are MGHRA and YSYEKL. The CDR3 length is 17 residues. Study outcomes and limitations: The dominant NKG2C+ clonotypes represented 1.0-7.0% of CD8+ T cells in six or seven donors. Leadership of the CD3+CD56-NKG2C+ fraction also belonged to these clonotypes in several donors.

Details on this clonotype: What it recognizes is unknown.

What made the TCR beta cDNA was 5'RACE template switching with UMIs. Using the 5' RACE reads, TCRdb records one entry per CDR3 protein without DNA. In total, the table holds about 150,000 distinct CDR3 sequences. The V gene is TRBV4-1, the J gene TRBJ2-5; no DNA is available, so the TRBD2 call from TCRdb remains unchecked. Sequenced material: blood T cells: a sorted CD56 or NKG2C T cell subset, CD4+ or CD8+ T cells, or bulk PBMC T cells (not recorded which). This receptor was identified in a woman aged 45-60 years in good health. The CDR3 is CASSLGTGTSGQETQYF.